The 3 T cell receptor beta chains reported below all come from one sample, sequenced in a study of blood T cells in healthy people across ages. A J-beta primer mix and a sample-barcoded 5' primer were used in a second PCR of about 7 to 12 cycles. TCRdb analysed the 5' RACE reads with MiXCR anew, one entry per CDR3 protein. The sample holds about 1.4 million distinct CDR3 sequences; approximately 59% are singletons and the top ten take 6.5% to 8.5%. Input material: blood. These receptors came from a young man in good health.

The rearrangement joins TRBV6-5 to TRBJ2-7, with D possibly TRBD2 on 6 matching bases. Germline V gives CDR1 MNHEY, CDR2 SVGAGI. The CDR3 has 13 amino acids. Trimming removed 2 bases from V and 5 bases from J, with 10 bases in between. This CDR3 is CASSYRGFHEQYF. CDR3 nucleotide sequence: TGTGCCAGCAGTTACCGGGGGTTCCACGAGCAGTACTTC.

The chain recombines TRBV12-3 or TRBV12-4 with TRBJ1-2; TRBD1 matches at 7 bases. The CDR3 spans 13 residues. V shed 7 bases and J 3 bases; nucleotides not matched to a gene: 5. Here the CDR3 reads CASTTDRDYGYTF. The CDR3 bases are TGTGCCAGCACCACAGACAGGGACTATGGCTACACCTTC.

The gene calls are TRBV7-8 and TRBJ2-5, with a tentative D call TRBD2 (5 bases). The V gene lost 5 bases and the J gene lost 4 bases, with 23 bases spanning the gap. The length of the CDR3 is 17 residues. Looked up from germline, CDR1 is SGHVS and CDR2 is FQNEAQ. The CDR3 nucleotides are TGTGCCAGCAGCCCCGAACGGGGAGACGGAATTACAGAGACCCAGTACTTC. Translated: CASSPERGDGITETQYF. Complete variable domain (other parts from reference TRBV7-8 and TRBJ2-5): GAGVSQSPRYKVAKRGQDVALRCDPISGHVSLFWYQQALGQGPEFLTYFQNEAQLDKSGLPSDRFFAERPEGSVSTLKIQRTQQEDSAVYLCASSPERGDGITETQYFGPGTRLLVL.